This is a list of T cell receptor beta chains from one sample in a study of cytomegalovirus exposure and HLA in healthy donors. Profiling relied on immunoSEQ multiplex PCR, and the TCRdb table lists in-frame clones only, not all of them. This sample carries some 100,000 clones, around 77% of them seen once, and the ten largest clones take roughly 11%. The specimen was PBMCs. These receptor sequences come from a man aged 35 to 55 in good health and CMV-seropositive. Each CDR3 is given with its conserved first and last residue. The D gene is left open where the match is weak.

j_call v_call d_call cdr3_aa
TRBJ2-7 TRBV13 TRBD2 CASSPWGAGGEQYF
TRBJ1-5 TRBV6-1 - CASSLGANQPQHF
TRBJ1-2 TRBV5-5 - CASSLAGRGSGYGYTF
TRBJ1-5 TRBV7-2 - CASSLQGNQPQHF
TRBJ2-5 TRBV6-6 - CASSYSPETQYF
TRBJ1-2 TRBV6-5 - CASSEAAIGYGYTF
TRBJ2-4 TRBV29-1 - CSVEAPSLLLAKNIQYF
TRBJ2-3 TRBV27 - CASSYSSTDTQYF
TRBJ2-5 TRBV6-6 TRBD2 CASSPLAGARGTQYF
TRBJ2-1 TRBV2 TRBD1 CASSQDSSGTGKIKQFF
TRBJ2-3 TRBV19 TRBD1 CASSKTGGAGDTQYF
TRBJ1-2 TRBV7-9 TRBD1 CASSLLDRGHGYTF
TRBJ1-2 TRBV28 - CASAAGNQASGYTF
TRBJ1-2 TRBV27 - CASSLSGRGFGYTF
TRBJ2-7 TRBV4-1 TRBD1 CASSQGQDLREQYF
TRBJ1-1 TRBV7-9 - CASSFSMGGTEAFF